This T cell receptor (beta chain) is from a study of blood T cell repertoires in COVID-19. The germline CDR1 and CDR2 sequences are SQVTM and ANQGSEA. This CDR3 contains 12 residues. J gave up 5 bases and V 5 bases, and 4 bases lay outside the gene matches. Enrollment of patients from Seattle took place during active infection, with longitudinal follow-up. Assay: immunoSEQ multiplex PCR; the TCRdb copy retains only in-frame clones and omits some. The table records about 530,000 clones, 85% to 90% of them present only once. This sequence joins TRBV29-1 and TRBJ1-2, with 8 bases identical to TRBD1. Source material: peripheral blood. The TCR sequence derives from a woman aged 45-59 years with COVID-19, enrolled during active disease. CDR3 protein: CSVSGQGYGYTF. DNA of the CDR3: TGCAGCGTTTCCGGACAGGGATATGGCTACACCTTC.